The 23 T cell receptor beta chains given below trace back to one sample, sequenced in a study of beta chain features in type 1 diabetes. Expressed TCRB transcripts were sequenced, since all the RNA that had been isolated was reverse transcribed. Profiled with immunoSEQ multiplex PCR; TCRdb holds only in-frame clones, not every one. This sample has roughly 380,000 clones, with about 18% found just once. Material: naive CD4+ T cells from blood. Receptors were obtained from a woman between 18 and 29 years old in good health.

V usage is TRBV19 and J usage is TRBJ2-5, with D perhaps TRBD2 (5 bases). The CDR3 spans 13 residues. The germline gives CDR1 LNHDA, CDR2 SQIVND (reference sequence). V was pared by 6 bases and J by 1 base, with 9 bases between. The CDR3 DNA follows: TGTGCCAGTAGGGTCAGCGGCCAAGAGACCCAGTACTTC. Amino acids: CASRVSGQETQYF.

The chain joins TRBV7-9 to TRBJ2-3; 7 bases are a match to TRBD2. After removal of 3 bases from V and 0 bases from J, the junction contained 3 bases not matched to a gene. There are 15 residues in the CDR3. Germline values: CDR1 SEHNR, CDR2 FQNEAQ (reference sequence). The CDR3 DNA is TGTGCCAGCAGCTTTACGGGAGGTAGCACAGATACGCAGTATTTT. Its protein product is CASSFTGGSTDTQYF. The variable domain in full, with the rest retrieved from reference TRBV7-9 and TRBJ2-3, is DTGVSQNPRHKITKRGQNVTFRCDPISEHNRLYWYRQTLGQGPEFLTYFQNEAQLEKSRLLSDRFSAERPKGSFSTLEIQRTEQGDSAMYLCASSFTGGSTDTQYFGPGTRLTVL.

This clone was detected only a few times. CDR3 loop: CASSLPTENTEAFF. The CDR3 coding sequence is TGTGCCAGCTCACTCCCGACAGAGAACACTGAAGCTTTCTTT. The chain carries TRBV18 and TRBJ1-1; tentative D call: TRBD1 (5 bases). Germline values: CDR1 KGHSH, CDR2 LQKENI. CDR3 length: 14 amino acids. V lost 4 bases and J lost 1, with 10 bases in between.

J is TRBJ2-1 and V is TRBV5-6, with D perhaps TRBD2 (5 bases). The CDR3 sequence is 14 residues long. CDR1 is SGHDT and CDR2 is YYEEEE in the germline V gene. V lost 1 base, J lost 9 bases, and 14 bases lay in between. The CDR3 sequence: CASSLKISGGEQFF. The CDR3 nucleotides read TGTGCCAGCAGCTTGAAAATTAGTGGAGGTGAGCAGTTCTTC. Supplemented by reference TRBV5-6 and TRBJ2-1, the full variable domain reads DAGVTQSPTHLIKTRGQQVTLRCSPKSGHDTVSWYQQALGQGPQFIFQYYEEEERQRGNFPDRFSGHQFPNYSSELNVNALLLGDSALYLCASSLKISGGEQFFGPGTRLTVL.

The CDR3 loop reads CATSRDPVQETQYF. The CDR3 region has the DNA TGTGCCACCAGCAGAGATCCCGTCCAAGAGACCCAGTACTTC. This chain joins TRBV15 and TRBJ2-5; D call uncertain. V dropped 0 bases and J dropped 1 base, with 6 bases sitting between them. The V gene's germline CDR1 is LNHNV and CDR2 YYDKDF (reference sequence). The CDR3 has 14 amino acids.

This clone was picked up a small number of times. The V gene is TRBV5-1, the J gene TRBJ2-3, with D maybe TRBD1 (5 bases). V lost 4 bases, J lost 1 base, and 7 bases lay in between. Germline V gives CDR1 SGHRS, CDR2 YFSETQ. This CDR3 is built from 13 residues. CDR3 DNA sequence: TGCGCCAGCAGCCCACAGGGCACAGATACGCAGTATTTT. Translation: CASSPQGTDTQYF. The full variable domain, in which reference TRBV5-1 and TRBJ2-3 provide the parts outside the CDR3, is KAGVTQTPRYLIKTRGQQVTLSCSPISGHRSVSWYQQTPGQGLQFLFEYFSETQRNKGNFPGRFSGRQFSNSRSEMNVSTLELGDSALYLCASSPQGTDTQYFGPGTRLTVL.

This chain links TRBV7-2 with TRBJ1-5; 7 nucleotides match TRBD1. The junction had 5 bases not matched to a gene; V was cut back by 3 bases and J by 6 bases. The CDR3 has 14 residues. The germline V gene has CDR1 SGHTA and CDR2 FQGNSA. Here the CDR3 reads CASSLDRQGQPQHF. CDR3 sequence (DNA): TGTGCCAGCAGCTTGGACAGGCAGGGTCAGCCCCAGCATTTT. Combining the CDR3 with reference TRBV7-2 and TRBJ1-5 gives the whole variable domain GAGVSQSPSNKVTEKGKDVELRCDPISGHTALYWYRQSLGQGLEFLIYFQGNSAPDKSGLPSDRFSAERTGGSVSTLTIQRTQQEDSAVYLCASSLDRQGQPQHFGDGTRLSIL.

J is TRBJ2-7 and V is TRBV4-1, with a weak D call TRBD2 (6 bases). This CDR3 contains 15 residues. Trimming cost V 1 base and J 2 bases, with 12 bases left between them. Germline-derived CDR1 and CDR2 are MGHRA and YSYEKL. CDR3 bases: TGCGCCAGCAGCCAAGGGACTACCATAACCTACGAGCAGTACTTC. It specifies CASSQGTTITYEQYF.

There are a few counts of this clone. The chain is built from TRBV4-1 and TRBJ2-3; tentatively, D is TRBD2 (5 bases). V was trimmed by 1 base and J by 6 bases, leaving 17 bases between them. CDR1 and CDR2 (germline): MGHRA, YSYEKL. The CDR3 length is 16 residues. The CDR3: CASSQVGLPTQDTQYF. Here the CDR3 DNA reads TGCGCCAGCAGCCAAGTAGGACTTCCCACACAGGATACGCAGTATTTT.

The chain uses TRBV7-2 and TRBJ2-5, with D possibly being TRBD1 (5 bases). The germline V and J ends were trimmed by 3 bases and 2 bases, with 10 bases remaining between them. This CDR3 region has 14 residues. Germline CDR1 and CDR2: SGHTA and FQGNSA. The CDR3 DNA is TGTGCCAGCAGCTTGCAGGCAGGGCAAGAGACCCAGTACTTC. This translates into CASSLQAGQETQYF.

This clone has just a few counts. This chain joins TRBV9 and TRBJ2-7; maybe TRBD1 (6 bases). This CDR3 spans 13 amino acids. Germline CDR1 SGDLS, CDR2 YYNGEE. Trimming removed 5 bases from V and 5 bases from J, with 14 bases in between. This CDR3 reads CASSKQGTHEQYF. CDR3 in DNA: TGTGCCAGCAGTAAACAGGGTACCCACGAGCAGTACTTC.

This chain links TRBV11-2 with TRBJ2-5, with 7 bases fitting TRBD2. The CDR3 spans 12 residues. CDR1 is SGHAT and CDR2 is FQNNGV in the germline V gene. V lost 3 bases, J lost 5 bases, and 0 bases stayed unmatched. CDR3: CASSFGGETQYF. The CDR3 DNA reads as TGTGCCAGCAGCTTCGGGGGGGAGACCCAGTACTTC.

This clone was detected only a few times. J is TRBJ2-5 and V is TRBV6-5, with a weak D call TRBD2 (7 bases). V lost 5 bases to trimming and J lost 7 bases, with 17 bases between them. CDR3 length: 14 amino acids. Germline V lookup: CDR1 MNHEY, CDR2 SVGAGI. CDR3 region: CASSRAAGASTQYF. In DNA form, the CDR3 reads TGTGCCAGCAGTAGAGCTGCGGGGGCGTCGACCCAGTACTTC.

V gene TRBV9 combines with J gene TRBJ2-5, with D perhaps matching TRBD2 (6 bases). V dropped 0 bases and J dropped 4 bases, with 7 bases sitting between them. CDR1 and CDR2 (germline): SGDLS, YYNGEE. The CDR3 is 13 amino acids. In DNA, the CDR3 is TGTGCCAGCAGCGTAGTGGGGGGAGAGACCCAGTACTTC. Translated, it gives CASSVVGGETQYF.

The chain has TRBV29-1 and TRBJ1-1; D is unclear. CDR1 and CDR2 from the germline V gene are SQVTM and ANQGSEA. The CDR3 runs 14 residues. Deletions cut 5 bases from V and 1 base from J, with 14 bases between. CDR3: CSVSSRLRNTEAFF. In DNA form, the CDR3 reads TGCAGCGTTTCCTCCCGACTCAGGAACACTGAAGCTTTCTTT. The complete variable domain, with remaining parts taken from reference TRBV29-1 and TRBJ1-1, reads SAVISQKPSRDICQRGTSLTIQCQVDSQVTMMFWYRQQPGQSLTLIATANQGSEATYESGFVIDKFPISRPNLTFSTLTVSNMSPEDSSIYLCSVSSRLRNTEAFFGQGTRLTVV.

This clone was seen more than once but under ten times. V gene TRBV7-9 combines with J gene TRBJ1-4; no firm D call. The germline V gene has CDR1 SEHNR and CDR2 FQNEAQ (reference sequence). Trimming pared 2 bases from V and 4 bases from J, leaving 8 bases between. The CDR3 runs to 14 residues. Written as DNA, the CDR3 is TGTGCCAGCAGCTTAACCCAGTATAATGAAAAACTGTTTTTT. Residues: CASSLTQYNEKLFF.

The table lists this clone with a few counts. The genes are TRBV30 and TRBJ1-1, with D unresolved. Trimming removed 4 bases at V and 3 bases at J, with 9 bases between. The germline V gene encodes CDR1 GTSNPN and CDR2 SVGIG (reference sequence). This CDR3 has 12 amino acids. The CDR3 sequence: CAWKQMHTEAFF. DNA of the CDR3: TGTGCCTGGAAACAGATGCACACTGAAGCTTTCTTT.

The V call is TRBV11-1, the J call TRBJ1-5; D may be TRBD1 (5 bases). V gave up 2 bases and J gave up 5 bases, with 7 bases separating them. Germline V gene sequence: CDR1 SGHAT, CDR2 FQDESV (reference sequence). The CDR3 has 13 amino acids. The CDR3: CASSLQGDQPQHF. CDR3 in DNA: TGTGCCAGCAGCTTACAGGGCGATCAGCCCCAGCATTTT.

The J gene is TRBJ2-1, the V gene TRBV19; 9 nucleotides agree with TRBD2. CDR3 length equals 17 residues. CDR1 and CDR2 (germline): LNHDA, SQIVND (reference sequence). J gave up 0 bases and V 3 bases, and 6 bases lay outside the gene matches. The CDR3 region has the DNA TGTGCCAGTAGTATGAGGAGCGGGGGGCTCTCCTACAATGAGCAGTTCTTC. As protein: CASSMRSGGLSYNEQFF.

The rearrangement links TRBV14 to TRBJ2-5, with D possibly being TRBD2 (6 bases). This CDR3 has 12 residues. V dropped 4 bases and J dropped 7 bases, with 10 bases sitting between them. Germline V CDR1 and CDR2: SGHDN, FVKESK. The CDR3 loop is CASSRAGGTQYF. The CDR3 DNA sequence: TGTGCCAGCAGCCGGGCCGGGGGGACCCAGTACTTC. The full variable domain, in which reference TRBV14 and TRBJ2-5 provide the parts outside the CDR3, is EAGVTQFPSHSVIEKGQTVTLRCDPISGHDNLYWYRRVMGKEIKFLLHFVKESKQDESGMPNNRFLAERTGGTYSTLKVQPAELEDSGVYFCASSRAGGTQYFGPGTRLLVL.

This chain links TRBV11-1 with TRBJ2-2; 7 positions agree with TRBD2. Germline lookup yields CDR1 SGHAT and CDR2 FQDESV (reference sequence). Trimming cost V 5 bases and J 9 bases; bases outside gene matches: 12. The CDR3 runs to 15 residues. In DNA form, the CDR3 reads TGTGCCAGCAGCCTAAACCCCGCCGGGGGGAGGGAGCTGTTTTTT. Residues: CASSLNPAGGRELFF.

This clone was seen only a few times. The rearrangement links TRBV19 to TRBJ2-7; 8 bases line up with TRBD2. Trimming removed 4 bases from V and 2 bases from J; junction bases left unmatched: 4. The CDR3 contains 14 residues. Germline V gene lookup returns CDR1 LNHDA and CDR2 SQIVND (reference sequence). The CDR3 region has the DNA TGTGCCAGTAGTAAAGTAGCGGGACCCTACGAGCAGTACTTC. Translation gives CASSKVAGPYEQYF.

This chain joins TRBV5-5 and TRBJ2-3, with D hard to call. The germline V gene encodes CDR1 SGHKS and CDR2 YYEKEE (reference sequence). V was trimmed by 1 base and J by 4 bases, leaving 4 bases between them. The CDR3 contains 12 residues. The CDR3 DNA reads TGTGCCAGCAGCTTGTCCGCAGATACGCAGTATTTT. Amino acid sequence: CASSLSADTQYF.